A selection of T cell receptor beta chains follows, all from one sample in a study of response to subunit inactivated influenza vaccine. TCRdb re-called the RT-PCR reads with MiXCR, one entry per CDR3 protein. The repertoire consists of about 540,000 distinct CDR3 sequences, with under 25% occurring once and the leading ten covering around 2.8%. These data also formed part of another study, on T cells expressing NK-cell markers.

This specimen consisted of CD4+ T cells sorted from PBMCs, obtained 12 days after vaccination. All receptors derive from a man aged 50-60 years who received an inactivated influenza vaccine. Each CDR3 is given with its conserved first and last residue. The D gene is left open where the match is weak. Clone size is given for some rows only: seen once, a few or many times, or a class if the clone is expanded.

>16|once|TRBV4-3|-|TRBJ1-1
CASSQDLGRINTEAFF
TGCGCCAGCAGCCAAGATCTTGGACGGATAAACACTGAAGCTTTCTTT
>11|-|TRBV20-1|-|TRBJ2-6
CSASRSGVLTF
TGCAGTGCTAGTCGATCCGGCGTCCTGACTTTC
>17|few|TRBV6-2/TRBV6-3|-|TRBJ2-6
CASRPNNYGSGANVLTF
TGTGCCAGCAGACCAAACAACTACGGGTCTGGGGCCAACGTCCTGACTTTC
>15|few|TRBV6-5|-|TRBJ2-7
CASSYDAGRLYEQYF
TGTGCCAGCAGTTACGACGCGGGACGGCTCTACGAGCAGTACTTC
>14|few|TRBV5-6|-|TRBJ2-5
CASSSGPQQETQYF
TGTGCCAGCAGCTCGGGACCGCAACAAGAGACCCAGTACTTC
>18|-|TRBV6-2/TRBV6-3|TRBD2|TRBJ2-1
CASSQGRLAGSSYNEQFF
TGTGCCAGCAGTCAGGGAAGACTAGCCGGCAGCTCCTACAATGAGCAGTTCTTC
>14|-|TRBV5-1|-|TRBJ1-2
CASSLDRNNYGYTF
TGCGCCAGCAGCTTGGACAGGAATAACTATGGCTACACCTTC
>14|-|TRBV12-3/TRBV12-4|-|TRBJ1-5
CASSVWGMGQPQHF
TGTGCCAGCAGTGTCTGGGGTATGGGTCAGCCCCAGCATTTT
>15|-|TRBV14|TRBD1|TRBJ1-6
CASSQEPGGLSPLHF
TGTGCCAGCAGCCAAGAACCAGGGGGCCTCTCACCCCTCCACTTT
>13|few|TRBV29-1|-|TRBJ2-7
CSVGDRLPYEQYF
TGCAGCGTTGGGGACCGCCTGCCCTACGAGCAGTACTTC
>13|-|TRBV2|TRBD1|TRBJ1-1
CASRRDRGRGAFF
TGTGCCAGCAGGCGGGACAGGGGGCGGGGAGCTTTCTTT
>15|many|TRBV4-3|TRBD1|TRBJ2-7
CASSQYGTGAYEQYF
TGCGCCAGCAGCCAGTACGGGACAGGGGCCTACGAGCAGTACTTC
>15|-|TRBV5-1|-|TRBJ2-2
CASSLIAGATGELFF
TGCGCCAGCAGCTTGATAGCTGGGGCCACCGGGGAGCTGTTTTTT
>13|-|TRBV7-2|-|TRBJ2-7
CASSLGFQYEQYF
TGTGCCAGCAGCTTAGGTTTTCAATACGAGCAGTACTTC
>18|many|TRBV6-5|TRBD2|TRBJ2-7
CASSYSTSGRPSSYEQYF
TGTGCCAGCAGTTACTCGACTAGCGGGAGGCCAAGCTCCTACGAGCAGTACTTC
>14|-|TRBV19|-|TRBJ1-5
CASSPLAGSQPQHF
TGTGCCAGTAGCCCCCTCGCAGGGTCCCAGCCCCAGCATTTT
>14|many|TRBV5-1|-|TRBJ1-6
CASTPGTRRSPLHF
TGCGCCAGCACCCCCGGGACACGGCGTTCACCCCTCCACTTT
>13|few|TRBV28|-|TRBJ2-1
CASNTQGRGEQFF
TGTGCCAGCAATACACAGGGTAGGGGTGAGCAGTTCTTC
>17|few|TRBV14|-|TRBJ2-3
CASSKEVGSAYTDTQYF
TGTGCCAGCAGCAAAGAGGTGGGCTCGGCGTACACAGATACGCAGTATTTT
>15|many|TRBV9|-|TRBJ2-3
CASSNPLALADTQYF
TGTGCCAGCAGCAACCCCCTAGCGTTGGCAGATACGCAGTATTTT
>15|-|TRBV6-2/TRBV6-3|TRBD1|TRBJ1-2
CASSQYGTGGHGYTF
TGTGCCAGCAGTCAGTATGGGACAGGGGGCCATGGCTACACCTTC
>12|few|TRBV5-1|-|TRBJ2-7
CASRGSWFEQYF
TGCGCCAGCAGGGGATCTTGGTTTGAGCAGTACTTC
>14|-|TRBV6-5|-|TRBJ1-5
CASSYSGGVGAQHF
TGTGCCAGCAGTTACTCGGGCGGGGTGGGAGCCCAGCATTTT
>19|-|TRBV20-1|TRBD2|TRBJ2-3
CCATLLYSGRAESTDTQYF
TGCTGTGCTACCCTTCTTTATAGCGGGAGGGCTGAAAGCACAGATACGCAGTATTTT
>16|many|TRBV4-1|TRBD2|TRBJ2-1
CASSQELAGGYNEQFF
TGCGCCAGTAGCCAAGAACTAGCGGGAGGGTACAATGAGCAGTTCTTC
>15|-|TRBV5-6|-|TRBJ2-2
CASIRRTGFAGELFF
TGTGCCAGCATCAGAAGGACGGGGTTTGCGGGGGAGCTGTTTTTT
>15|few|TRBV29-1|TRBD1|TRBJ2-5
CSVEGGTGIQETQYF
TGCAGCGTTGAAGGGGGGACAGGGATTCAGGAGACCCAGTACTTC
>11|few|TRBV5-6|-|TRBJ2-1
CASSLSTGLFF
TGTGCCAGCAGCTTGTCCACAGGGCTGTTCTTC
>13|-|TRBV2|TRBD1|TRBJ2-7
CASRQDRVYEQYF
TGTGCCAGCAGGCAGGACAGGGTTTACGAGCAGTACTTC
>15|-|TRBV7-2|-|TRBJ2-3
CASSLGRTITDTQYF
TGTGCCAGCAGCTTAGGGAGGACTATCACAGATACGCAGTATTTT
>13|few|TRBV3-1|-|TRBJ2-2
CASSQVFTGELFF
TGTGCCAGCAGCCAAGTCTTCACCGGGGAGCTGTTTTTT
>19|few|TRBV12-5|TRBD2|TRBJ2-1
CASGYRTSGGLGIANEQFF
TGTGCTAGTGGCTACCGCACTAGCGGGGGGCTCGGGATCGCCAATGAGCAGTTCTTC
>14|-|TRBV7-8|TRBD1|TRBJ1-2
CASSLKQGAYGYTF
TGTGCCAGCAGCTTAAAACAGGGGGCGTATGGCTACACCTTC
>12|-|TRBV6-1|TRBD1|TRBJ2-2
CASWDRPGELFF
TGTGCCAGCTGGGACAGACCTGGGGAGCTGTTTTTT
>17|few|TRBV6-1|TRBD2|TRBJ2-3
CASSLGSGTKGRGTQYF
TGTGCCAGCAGCCTCGGTTCCGGGACTAAGGGACGTGGTACGCAGTATTTT
>13|-|TRBV12-3/TRBV12-4|-|TRBJ2-7
CASRQGLGAEQYF
TGTGCCAGCAGGCAGGGTCTGGGGGCCGAGCAGTACTTC
>16|-|TRBV20-1|TRBD1|TRBJ2-5
CSARDARTGSQETQYF
TGCAGTGCTAGAGATGCCAGGACAGGGTCCCAAGAGACCCAGTACTTC
>13|many|TRBV4-2|-|TRBJ2-3
CASSQETTDTQYF
TGTGCCAGCAGCCAAGAAACCACAGATACGCAGTATTTT
>12|few|TRBV20-1|-|TRBJ2-3
CSASTATDTQYF
TGCAGTGCTAGTACTGCCACAGATACGCAGTATTTT
>13|few|TRBV14|-|TRBJ2-7
CASSFGGGTQQYF
TGTGCCAGCAGCTTCGGGGGCGGGACCCAGCAGTACTTC
>16|-|TRBV4-2|TRBD2|TRBJ2-1
CASSQVPSGGAGEQFF
TGTGCCAGCAGCCAAGTCCCCAGCGGGGGGGCCGGTGAGCAGTTCTTC
>15|few|TRBV29-1|TRBD2|TRBJ2-1
CSVEKGGGGYNEQFF
TGCAGCGTTGAGAAAGGTGGCGGGGGTTACAATGAGCAGTTCTTC
>17|few|TRBV7-8|-|TRBJ2-1
CASSLAATGRSYNEQFF
TGTGCCAGCAGCTTAGCGGCGACAGGGAGGTCCTACAATGAGCAGTTCTTC
>14|many|TRBV20-1|-|TRBJ2-1
CSAREGSSYNEQFF
TGCAGTGCTAGAGAAGGGAGCTCCTACAATGAGCAGTTCTTC
>16|few|TRBV5-5|TRBD1|TRBJ1-1
CASSWARGQVNTEAFF
TGTGCCAGCAGCTGGGCGAGGGGACAGGTGAACACTGAAGCTTTCTTT
>16|few|TRBV5-1|TRBD2|TRBJ2-3
CASSLGTSGGQDTQYF
TGCGCCAGCAGCTTGGGCACTAGCGGGGGGCAAGATACGCAGTATTTT
>14|many|TRBV20-1|TRBD2|TRBJ2-1
CRPTSGGFEDEQFF
TGCAGGCCGACTAGCGGGGGCTTTGAGGATGAGCAGTTCTTC
>15|-|TRBV15|-|TRBJ2-7
CATSRAGLYPYEQYF
TGTGCCACCAGCAGAGCAGGGTTATACCCCTACGAGCAGTACTTC
>15|-|TRBV7-6|-|TRBJ2-5
CASSLISRDLKTQYF
TGTGCCAGCAGCTTAATTAGCCGGGACCTGAAGACCCAGTACTTC
>14|-|TRBV20-1|-|TRBJ1-5
CSAPSRVWNQPQHF
TGCAGTGCTCCCTCCAGGGTTTGGAATCAGCCCCAGCATTTT
>14|-|TRBV5-1|-|TRBJ1-4
CASSWDGVREKLFF
TGCGCCAGCAGCTGGGACGGGGTGCGTGAAAAACTGTTTTTT
>15|-|TRBV18|-|TRBJ2-3
CASSPNLSGTDTQYF
TGTGCCAGCTCACCAAACCTCAGCGGCACAGATACGCAGTATTTT
>13|few|TRBV24-1|-|TRBJ2-3
CATSDFTQGPSFF
TGTGCCACCAGTGATTTTACCCAGGGACCCTCGTTTTTT